Below are 16 T cell receptor beta chains sequenced from a single sample in a study of siplizumab effects on memory and regulatory T cells. Profiled with immunoSEQ multiplex PCR; TCRdb holds only in-frame clones, not every one. The table records roughly 100,000 clones, approximately 93% of them present only once. The sample comprised CD8+ T cells sorted from blood. These receptors were collected from a human donor in good health.

The chain links TRBV9 to TRBJ1-2; 7 bases fit TRBD1. This CDR3 comprises 15 residues. V was pared by 0 bases and J by 0 bases, with 2 bases of the junction left unmatched. CDR1 and CDR2 (germline): SGDLS, YYNGEE. The CDR3, as DNA: TGTGCCAGCAGCGTAGTGGGGACAGCTAACTATGGCTACACCTTC. Translation gives CASSVVGTANYGYTF. Using reference TRBV9 and TRBJ1-2 for the parts outside the CDR3, the full variable domain is DSGVTQTPKHLITATGQRVTLRCSPRSGDLSVYWYQQSLDQGLQFLIQYYNGEERAKGNILERFSAQQFPDLHSELNLSSLELGDSALYFCASSVVGTANYGYTFGSGTRLTVV.

This clone was seen once. This rearrangement joins TRBV4-1 to TRBJ2-7; TRBD1 matches at 10 bases. Germline-derived CDR1 and CDR2 are MGHRA and YSYEKL. V trimming: 0 bases; J trimming: 3 bases; junction bases outside the gene matches: 2. There are 15 residues in the CDR3. The CDR3 region has the DNA TGCGCCAGCAGCCAAGAGGACAGGGGGTACTACGAGCAGTACTTC. Its translation is CASSQEDRGYYEQYF.

The chain uses TRBV19 and TRBJ1-2; weak D call: TRBD1 (5 bases). Germline CDR1 and CDR2: LNHDA and SQIVND (reference sequence). The ends were cut back, 3 bases at V and 2 bases at J, with 10 bases in the middle. The CDR3 is made up of 14 amino acids. The CDR3 region is CASSIFGGNYGYTF. The CDR3 DNA reads as TGTGCCAGTAGTATTTTCGGGGGGAACTATGGCTACACCTTC.

The V gene is TRBV23-1, the J gene TRBJ2-7, with unresolved D. TRBV23-1 is an ORF, and what it does is uncertain. The CDR3 sequence is 13 residues long. V was cut by 2 bases and J by 4 bases, with 9 bases left in between. CDR3 loop: CASSQPRGYEQYF. CDR3 DNA sequence: TGCGCCAGCAGTCAACCGCGAGGTTACGAGCAGTACTTC.

The rearrangement links TRBV27 to TRBJ1-2; D might be TRBD1 (5 bases). Trimming took off 2 bases at V and 4 bases at J, with 11 bases between the two ends. The CDR3 runs to 14 residues. Germline V gene data show CDR1 as MNHEY and CDR2 as SMNVEV (reference sequence). CDR3 sequence (DNA): TGTGCCAGCAGTTTAGGATCCGGGGGCTATGGCTACACCTTC. As protein: CASSLGSGGYGYTF.

The J gene is TRBJ2-1, the V gene TRBV7-9, with a tentative D call TRBD1 (6 bases). CDR3 size: 17 residues. CDR1 SEHNR and CDR2 FQNEAQ come from the germline V gene (reference sequence). The ends were cut back, 2 bases at V and 9 bases at J, with 23 bases in the middle. The CDR3 here is CASSLTLDSAWGSEQFF. For the CDR3, the DNA is TGTGCCAGCAGCTTAACTTTGGACAGCGCCTGGGGGAGTGAGCAGTTCTTC. Full variable domain (rest looked up from reference TRBV7-9 and TRBJ2-1): DTGVSQNPRHKITKRGQNVTFRCDPISEHNRLYWYRQTLGQGPEFLTYFQNEAQLEKSRLLSDRFSAERPKGSFSTLEIQRTEQGDSAMYLCASSLTLDSAWGSEQFFGPGTRLTVL.

The chain is built from TRBV5-6 and TRBJ2-2; 7 bases fit TRBD2. The CDR3 consists of 14 residues. Germline V gene sequence: CDR1 SGHDT, CDR2 YYEEEE. J was trimmed by 1 base and V by 4 bases; bases with no gene match: 1. The CDR3 loop reads CASSPGGNTGELFF. The CDR3 nucleotides read TGTGCCAGCAGCCCGGGGGGGAACACCGGGGAGCTGTTTTTT.

This sequence joins TRBV30 and TRBJ1-2; no clear D gene. Germline V gene lookup returns CDR1 GTSNPN and CDR2 SVGIG (reference sequence). CDR3 length equals 13 residues. Trimming took 5 bases from V and 5 from J, leaving 15 bases between them. The CDR3 reads CAWGETVGYGYTF. CDR3 in DNA: TGTGCCTGGGGGGAGACGGTGGGTTATGGCTACACCTTC.

The gene calls are TRBV13 and TRBJ1-1, with 10 bases aligning to TRBD1. This CDR3 spans 14 amino acids. Germline V gene lookup returns CDR1 PRHDT and CDR2 FYEKMQ (reference sequence). V lost 4 bases to trimming and J lost 7 bases; unmatched junction nucleotides: 6. In DNA, the CDR3 is TGTGCCAGCAGCTCGGACAGGGGGTATGGTGAAGCTTTCTTT. It is translated as CASSSDRGYGEAFF.

J is TRBJ2-1 and V is TRBV29-1; TRBD1 is a possible D gene (5 bases). CDR3 length: 14 residues. Trimming removed 7 bases from V and 0 bases from J, with 13 bases in between. Germline V gene sequence: CDR1 SQVTM, CDR2 ANQGSEA. CDR3 DNA: TGCAGCGCCCAGGGAACACCCTCCTACAATGAGCAGTTCTTC. Translation gives CSAQGTPSYNEQFF.

The gene calls are TRBV4-3 and TRBJ2-3, with TRBD2 matching over 11 bases. CDR3 length: 16 residues. The J segment lost 6 bases and the V segment lost 0 bases, leaving 5 bases of the junction unmatched. Germline V gene data show CDR1 as LGHNA and CDR2 as YSLEER. The CDR3 bases are TGCGCCAGCAGCCAAGAACTAGCGGGGGTTCCGGATACGCAGTATTTT. Protein product: CASSQELAGVPDTQYF.

This clone was recorded once. V is TRBV10-3 and J is TRBJ2-3, with 12 positions matching TRBD2. Germline trimming cut 3 bases from V and 3 bases from J; bases unmatched to any gene: 7. The germline gives CDR1 ENHRY, CDR2 SYGVKD. The CDR3 has 17 amino acids. The CDR3 sequence: CAISDRLAGAWTDTQYF. The CDR3 DNA is TGTGCCATCAGTGACCGACTAGCGGGAGCTTGGACAGATACGCAGTATTTT.

This chain links TRBV6-5 with TRBJ1-5; no definite D call. The V gene lost 2 bases and the J gene lost 0 bases, with 5 bases spanning the gap. The CDR3 covers 14 residues. Germline assignment: CDR1 MNHEY and CDR2 SVGAGI. CDR3 protein: CASSYGLSNQPQHF. CDR3 in DNA: TGTGCCAGCAGTTACGGACTTAGCAATCAGCCCCAGCATTTT.

A single count supports this clone. The V call is TRBV7-3, the J call TRBJ2-3; 12 bases align to TRBD2. V dropped 0 bases and J dropped 0; count of bases not matched to a gene: 4. CDR1 and CDR2 from the germline V gene are SGHTA and FQGTGA. The CDR3 loop spans 18 amino acids. CDR3 sequence (DNA): TGTGCCAGCAGCTTAACCTCCGGGACTAGCGGGAGCACAGATACGCAGTATTTT. Translated, it gives CASSLTSGTSGSTDTQYF.

The genes are TRBV6-6 and TRBJ1-1; D is perhaps TRBD1 (5 bases). The CDR3 length is 16 residues. V lost 6 bases and J lost 6, with 23 bases in between. Germline CDR1 is MNHNY and CDR2 is SVGAGI (reference sequence). This CDR3 reads CASSPLDWGYGPEAFF. The CDR3, as DNA: TGTGCCAGCAGCCCCCTAGACTGGGGGTACGGTCCTGAAGCTTTCTTT.

Written as DNA, the CDR3 is TGTGCCAGCACCCCGGGACTAGCGGAGAACAATGAGCAGTTCTTC. Encoded protein: CASTPGLAENNEQFF. V usage is TRBV2 and J usage is TRBJ2-1; TRBD2 agrees at 11 bases. CDR1 is SNHLY, CDR2 FYNNEI, per germline. This CDR3 is built from 15 residues. Losses at the gene ends were 7 bases for V and 5 bases for J; bases not matched to a gene: 7.